Each of the 4 T cell receptor beta chains below was sequenced from the same sample in a study of cytomegalovirus exposure and HLA in healthy donors. The PCR ran on 60 Vbeta and 13 Jbeta primers. Profiled with immunoSEQ multiplex PCR; TCRdb holds only in-frame clones, not every one. Counted here are some 130,000 clones, approximately 83% occurring once; the ten biggest clones make up over 3%. Material: PBMCs. These receptors all stem from a man aged 40-50 years in good health and CMV-seronegative.

V usage is TRBV4-3 and J usage is TRBJ2-7, with 12 positions matching TRBD1. This CDR3 region has 16 residues. Germline assignment: CDR1 LGHNA and CDR2 YSLEER. The ends lost 1 base at V and 5 bases at J; junction bases unmatched: 6. CDR3 protein: CASSQVTGTGGDEQYF. The CDR3 nucleotides read TGCGCCAGCAGCCAAGTTACCGGGACAGGGGGCGACGAGCAGTACTTC.

The rearrangement links TRBV11-1 to TRBJ2-7, with TRBD2 matching 8 bases. V was pared by 4 bases and J by 4 bases, with 12 bases of the junction left unmatched. In germline, CDR1 is SGHAT, CDR2 FQDESV (reference sequence). The CDR3 runs 16 residues. The CDR3 DNA reads TGTGCCAGCAGCTGGGTTTCATACCCGGGAGGGTACGAGCAGTACTTC. Amino acids: CASSWVSYPGGYEQYF.

The chain combines TRBV30 with TRBJ2-5; unclear D gene. V was cut by 1 base and J by 2 bases, with 23 bases left in between. Germline V CDR1 and CDR2: GTSNPN, SVGIG (reference sequence). The CDR3 is 18 residues long. In DNA, the CDR3 is TGTGCCTGGAGTGGAATTGCCGCAGACTCCGACTTTCAAGAGACCCAGTACTTC. Its translation: CAWSGIAADSDFQETQYF.

The chain joins TRBV7-2 to TRBJ1-2; 8 bases map to TRBD1. Germline CDR1 and CDR2: SGHTA and FQGNSA. V was clipped by 5 bases and J by 4 bases; unmatched bases: 3. The CDR3 has 13 residues. This chain's CDR3 is CASSPGQGYGYTF. CDR3 nucleotides: TGTGCCAGCAGCCCCGGACAGGGCTATGGCTACACCTTC.